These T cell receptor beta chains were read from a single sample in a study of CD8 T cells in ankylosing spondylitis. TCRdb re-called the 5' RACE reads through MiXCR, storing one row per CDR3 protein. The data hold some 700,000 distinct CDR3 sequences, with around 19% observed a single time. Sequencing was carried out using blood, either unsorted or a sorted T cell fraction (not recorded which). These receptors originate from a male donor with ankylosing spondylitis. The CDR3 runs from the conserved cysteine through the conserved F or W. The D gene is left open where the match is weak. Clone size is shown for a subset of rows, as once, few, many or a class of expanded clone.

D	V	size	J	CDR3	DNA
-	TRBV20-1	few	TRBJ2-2	CSAAPGRNTGELFF	TGCAGTGCGGCCCCGGGAAGGAACACCGGGGAGCTGTTTTTT
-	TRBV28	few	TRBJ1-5	CASRVPTGGQPQHF	TGTGCCAGCAGAGTACCGACGGGGGGTCAGCCCCAGCATTTT
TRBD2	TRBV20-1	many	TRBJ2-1	CSARLAGREQFF	TGCAGTGCCCGACTAGCTGGGCGTGAGCAGTTCTTC
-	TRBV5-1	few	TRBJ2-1	CASSSGPGVYEQFF	TGCGCCAGCAGCTCCGGACCAGGTGTGTATGAGCAGTTCTTC
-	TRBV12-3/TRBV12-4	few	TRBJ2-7	CPIPPYEQYF	TGTCCAATCCCTCCCTACGAGCAGTACTTC
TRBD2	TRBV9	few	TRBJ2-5	CASSKAGENSGRNTQYF	TGTGCCAGCAGCAAAGCGGGGGAGAATAGCGGGAGGAACACCCAGTACTTC
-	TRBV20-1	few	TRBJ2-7	CSASRGGDLSYEQYF	TGCAGTGCCAGCAGGGGCGGGGACCTCTCCTACGAGCAGTACTTC
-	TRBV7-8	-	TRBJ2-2	CASSLKRWGINTGELFF	TGTGCCAGCAGCTTAAAACGTTGGGGGATTAACACCGGGGAGCTGTTTTTT
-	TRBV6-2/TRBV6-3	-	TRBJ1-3	CASSYSNPGIPITFDTRTGNTIYF	TGTGCCAGCAGTTACTCGAATCCCGGAATCCCTATAACTTTCGACACAAGGACTGGAAACACCATATATTTT
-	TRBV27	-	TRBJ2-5	CASSFRGFGSGETQYF	TGTGCCAGCAGTTTTAGGGGGTTCGGCAGCGGAGAGACCCAGTACTTC
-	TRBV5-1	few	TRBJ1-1	CASSLAGRALDEAFF	TGCGCCAGCAGCTTGGCAGGCAGGGCTCTTGATGAAGCTTTCTTT
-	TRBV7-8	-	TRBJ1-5	CASSPAGRAWEAQHF	TGTGCCAGCAGCCCAGCGGGCCGGGCTTGGGAAGCCCAGCATTTT